These T cell receptor beta chains were read from a single sample in a study of T cell changes during pregnancy in multiple sclerosis. Profiled with immunoSEQ multiplex PCR; TCRdb holds only in-frame clones, not every one. The profile shows fewer than 35,000 clones, nearly 90% of them singletons. The sample here was CD4+ T cells from peripheral blood mononuclear cells, taken in the third trimester of pregnancy. These receptors were collected from a female donor in good health, enrolled as a control in a pregnancy study. Each CDR3 is given with its conserved first and last residue. D genes are given only for firm matches. A clone size is listed for some rows: how often the clone was seen (once, few, many), or a class if it is expanded.

clone size: NA; V gene: TRBV2; J gene: TRBJ2-1; D gene: NA; CDR3 protein: CASSVLSDWNEQFF; CDR3 DNA: TGTGCCAGCAGTGTATTAAGCGATTGGAATGAGCAGTTCTTC
clone size: NA; V gene: TRBV30; J gene: TRBJ1-3; D gene: TRBD1; CDR3 protein: CAWHKNSGTGFSGNTIYF; CDR3 DNA: TGTGCCTGGCATAAGAACTCCGGGACAGGGTTCTCTGGAAACACCATATATTTT
clone size: NA; V gene: TRBV6-6; J gene: TRBJ1-5; D gene: NA; CDR3 protein: CASSYTEGQSNQPQHF; CDR3 DNA: TGTGCCAGCAGTTACACAGAAGGACAGAGCAATCAGCCCCAGCATTTT
clone size: NA; V gene: TRBV11-3; J gene: TRBJ2-1; D gene: NA; CDR3 protein: CASSLEAGFHEQFF; CDR3 DNA: TGTGCCAGCAGCTTAGAAGCAGGGTTCCATGAGCAGTTCTTC
clone size: NA; V gene: TRBV7-2; J gene: TRBJ2-2; D gene: NA; CDR3 protein: CASSLGGGGRTGELFF; CDR3 DNA: TGTGCCAGCAGCTTAGGAGGGGGAGGGAGAACCGGGGAGCTGTTTTTT
clone size: NA; V gene: TRBV14; J gene: TRBJ2-3; D gene: TRBD2; CDR3 protein: CASSSRGLPSLDTQYF; CDR3 DNA: TGTGCCAGCAGCTCGCGGGGGTTACCTTCGTTGGATACGCAGTATTTT
clone size: NA; V gene: TRBV6-5; J gene: TRBJ1-1; D gene: TRBD1; CDR3 protein: CASSLGTGGNTEAFF; CDR3 DNA: TGTGCCAGCAGTCTTGGGACAGGGGGAAACACTGAAGCTTTCTTT
clone size: NA; V gene: TRBV19; J gene: TRBJ2-1; D gene: NA; CDR3 protein: CASSMGARNSYNEQFF; CDR3 DNA: TGTGCCAGTAGTATGGGAGCGAGGAACTCCTACAATGAGCAGTTCTTC
clone size: NA; V gene: TRBV6-6; J gene: TRBJ1-1; D gene: TRBD1; CDR3 protein: CASSYGGTANTEAFF; CDR3 DNA: TGTGCCAGCAGTTACGGGGGGACAGCCAACACTGAAGCTTTCTTT
clone size: NA; V gene: TRBV27; J gene: TRBJ1-2; D gene: TRBD1; CDR3 protein: CASSLRTGGIYGYTF; CDR3 DNA: TGTGCCAGCAGTTTGAGGACAGGGGGCATCTATGGCTACACCTTC
clone size: NA; V gene: TRBV7-9; J gene: TRBJ2-1; D gene: NA; CDR3 protein: CASSLGQYNEQFF; CDR3 DNA: TGTGCCAGCAGCTTAGGGCAGTACAATGAGCAGTTCTTC
clone size: NA; V gene: TRBV27; J gene: TRBJ2-7; D gene: NA; CDR3 protein: CASKGGGYRSFDEQYF; CDR3 DNA: TGTGCCAGCAAGGGCGGAGGTTACCGTAGTTTTGACGAGCAGTACTTC
clone size: once; V gene: TRBV7-2; J gene: TRBJ1-1; D gene: NA; CDR3 protein: CASSFRAGIEAFF; CDR3 DNA: TGTGCCAGCAGCTTTCGGGCCGGGATTGAAGCTTTCTTT
clone size: once; V gene: TRBV9; J gene: TRBJ2-3; D gene: TRBD1; CDR3 protein: CASSVGVRGRGTDTQYF; CDR3 DNA: TGTGCCAGCAGCGTAGGAGTGAGGGGGCGCGGCACAGATACGCAGTATTTT
clone size: NA; V gene: TRBV10-3; J gene: TRBJ2-1; D gene: TRBD1; CDR3 protein: CAISEGTGTDNEQFF; CDR3 DNA: TGTGCCATCAGTGAAGGGACAGGGACCGACAATGAGCAGTTCTTC
clone size: NA; V gene: TRBV6-5; J gene: TRBJ1-4; D gene: TRBD1; CDR3 protein: CASSRQGAGNEKLFF; CDR3 DNA: TGTGCCAGCAGTCGTCAGGGGGCCGGTAATGAAAAACTGTTTTTT
clone size: NA; V gene: TRBV19; J gene: TRBJ2-7; D gene: NA; CDR3 protein: CATQASGTSSYEQYF; CDR3 DNA: TGTGCCACCCAAGCGAGCGGAACTAGCTCCTACGAGCAGTACTTC
clone size: NA; V gene: TRBV7-6; J gene: TRBJ1-6; D gene: NA; CDR3 protein: CASSLGGLNSPLHF; CDR3 DNA: TGTGCCAGCAGCTTAGGGGGACTGAATTCACCCCTCCACTTT
clone size: NA; V gene: TRBV6-1; J gene: TRBJ1-2; D gene: NA; CDR3 protein: CASSDSGYGYTF; CDR3 DNA: TGTGCCAGCAGTGACAGCGGGTATGGCTACACCTTC
clone size: NA; V gene: TRBV7-7; J gene: TRBJ2-3; D gene: TRBD2; CDR3 protein: CASSRRTSGANRDTQYF; CDR3 DNA: TGTGCTAGCAGCCGTAGGACTAGCGGGGCCAATAGGGATACGCAGTATTTT
clone size: NA; V gene: TRBV5-1; J gene: TRBJ2-7; D gene: NA; CDR3 protein: CASSSAGVRYEQYF; CDR3 DNA: TGCGCCAGCAGCTCGGCAGGGGTTCGCTACGAGCAGTACTTC
clone size: NA; V gene: TRBV29-1; J gene: TRBJ2-7; D gene: NA; CDR3 protein: CSVDRQGTYEQYF; CDR3 DNA: TGCAGCGTTGATCGGCAGGGGACATACGAGCAGTACTTC
clone size: NA; V gene: TRBV28; J gene: TRBJ2-1; D gene: TRBD1; CDR3 protein: CASSFDDRGALNEQFF; CDR3 DNA: TGTGCCAGCAGTTTCGATGACAGGGGCGCCCTCAATGAGCAGTTCTTC
clone size: NA; V gene: TRBV10-3; J gene: TRBJ2-2; D gene: NA; CDR3 protein: CAISDMRGSGTGELFF; CDR3 DNA: TGTGCCATCAGTGATATGAGGGGGTCTGGCACCGGGGAGCTGTTTTTT
clone size: NA; V gene: TRBV7-6; J gene: TRBJ2-3; D gene: TRBD2; CDR3 protein: CASSQLAGGQVFTDTQYF; CDR3 DNA: TGTGCCAGCAGCCAACTAGCGGGAGGGCAAGTCTTCACAGATACGCAGTATTTT
clone size: NA; V gene: TRBV18; J gene: TRBJ2-5; D gene: NA; CDR3 protein: CASSPQSRDGTQYF; CDR3 DNA: TGTGCCAGCTCACCACAATCGCGGGATGGGACCCAGTACTTC
clone size: NA; V gene: TRBV5-1; J gene: TRBJ1-2; D gene: NA; CDR3 protein: CASSLGGSSTTYGYTF; CDR3 DNA: TGCGCCAGCAGCTTGGGAGGGTCCTCGACCACGTATGGCTACACCTTC
clone size: NA; V gene: TRBV5-5; J gene: TRBJ2-1; D gene: NA; CDR3 protein: CASSWTRVNEQFF; CDR3 DNA: TGTGCCAGCAGCTGGACCAGGGTTAATGAGCAGTTCTTC
clone size: once; V gene: TRBV5-1; J gene: TRBJ1-2; D gene: NA; CDR3 protein: CASSLGANYGYTF; CDR3 DNA: TGCGCCAGCAGCTTGGGAGCTAACTATGGCTACACCTTC
clone size: NA; V gene: TRBV6-1; J gene: TRBJ2-7; D gene: TRBD2; CDR3 protein: CASSEALLGTSHEQYF; CDR3 DNA: TGTGCCAGCAGTGAAGCGCTTCTTGGGACTAGCCACGAGCAGTACTTC
clone size: NA; V gene: TRBV5-1; J gene: TRBJ2-3; D gene: TRBD2; CDR3 protein: CASINGTSGRSDTQYF; CDR3 DNA: TGCGCCAGCATCAATGGGACTAGCGGGAGGTCAGATACGCAGTATTTT
clone size: NA; V gene: TRBV2; J gene: TRBJ2-7; D gene: NA; CDR3 protein: CASRPGPSYEQYF; CDR3 DNA: TGTGCCAGCCGGCCGGGTCCCTCCTACGAGCAGTACTTC
clone size: once; V gene: TRBV19; J gene: TRBJ1-3; D gene: TRBD1; CDR3 protein: CASSYTTRQGRPGNTIYF; CDR3 DNA: TGTGCCAGTAGTTACACTACCCGACAGGGAAGACCGGGAAACACCATATATTTT
clone size: NA; V gene: TRBV27; J gene: TRBJ1-6; D gene: NA; CDR3 protein: CASSLTPGNSPLHF; CDR3 DNA: TGTGCCAGCAGTTTAACACCGGGGAATTCACCCCTCCACTTT
clone size: NA; V gene: TRBV19; J gene: TRBJ1-2; D gene: NA; CDR3 protein: CASKRPSEGYTF; CDR3 DNA: TGTGCCAGTAAGCGCCCGAGCGAGGGCTACACCTTC
clone size: NA; V gene: TRBV6-1; J gene: TRBJ1-4; D gene: NA; CDR3 protein: CASSESPGALNDEKLFF; CDR3 DNA: TGTGCCAGCAGTGAAAGCCCAGGGGCGTTAAATGATGAAAAACTGTTTTTT
clone size: NA; V gene: TRBV6-1; J gene: TRBJ2-1; D gene: TRBD1; CDR3 protein: CASSEGTGFYNEQFF; CDR3 DNA: TGTGCCAGCAGTGAGGGGACAGGGTTTTACAATGAGCAGTTCTTC
clone size: NA; V gene: TRBV10-2; J gene: TRBJ2-7; D gene: TRBD1; CDR3 protein: CASTPPGQQYEQYF; CDR3 DNA: TGCGCCAGCACCCCACCGGGACAGCAGTACGAGCAGTACTTC
clone size: NA; V gene: TRBV6-1; J gene: TRBJ1-3; D gene: NA; CDR3 protein: CASSEFNGGSAGNTIYF; CDR3 DNA: TGTGCCAGCAGTGAATTTAACGGGGGGAGTGCGGGAAACACCATATATTTT
clone size: once; V gene: TRBV5-4; J gene: TRBJ1-1; D gene: TRBD1; CDR3 protein: CASSLGWTGGRSTEVFF; CDR3 DNA: TGTGCCAGCAGCTTGGGGTGGACAGGGGGCCGGTCGACGGAGGTTTTCTTT
clone size: NA; V gene: TRBV9; J gene: TRBJ1-1; D gene: NA; CDR3 protein: CASSVEGHTEAFF; CDR3 DNA: TGTGCCAGCAGCGTAGAGGGGCACACTGAAGCTTTCTTT
clone size: NA; V gene: TRBV6-1; J gene: TRBJ1-5; D gene: NA; CDR3 protein: CASSASGIGNQPQHF; CDR3 DNA: TGTGCCAGCAGTGCATCAGGGATTGGGAATCAGCCCCAGCATTTT
clone size: NA; V gene: TRBV7-2; J gene: TRBJ1-2; D gene: TRBD1; CDR3 protein: CASSLDRGAPGGYTF; CDR3 DNA: TGTGCCAGCAGCTTAGACAGGGGAGCCCCCGGGGGCTACACCTTC
clone size: NA; V gene: TRBV25-1; J gene: TRBJ2-2; D gene: NA; CDR3 protein: CASSPSYTGELFF; CDR3 DNA: TGTGCCAGCAGTCCCTCCTACACCGGGGAGCTGTTTTTT
clone size: few; V gene: TRBV6-1; J gene: TRBJ1-5; D gene: NA; CDR3 protein: CASSVGGDQPQHF; CDR3 DNA: TGTGCCAGCAGTGTCGGGGGGGATCAGCCCCAGCATTTT
clone size: NA; V gene: TRBV29-1; J gene: TRBJ1-1; D gene: TRBD1; CDR3 protein: CSVLDRVGTEAFF; CDR3 DNA: TGCAGCGTCCTAGACAGGGTCGGGACTGAAGCTTTCTTT
clone size: NA; V gene: TRBV6-6; J gene: TRBJ1-6; D gene: TRBD1; CDR3 protein: CASRQGGRDNSPLHF; CDR3 DNA: TGTGCCAGCAGACAAGGGGGCAGGGATAATTCACCCCTCCACTTT
clone size: NA; V gene: TRBV18; J gene: TRBJ2-2; D gene: NA; CDR3 protein: CASSPPKGESTGELFF; CDR3 DNA: TGTGCCAGCTCACCACCGAAGGGGGAAAGCACCGGGGAGCTGTTTTTT
clone size: NA; V gene: TRBV25-1; J gene: TRBJ2-1; D gene: NA; CDR3 protein: CASSRQPSSYNEQFF; CDR3 DNA: TGTGCCAGCTCCAGACAGCCCAGCTCCTACAATGAGCAGTTCTTC
clone size: NA; V gene: TRBV19; J gene: TRBJ2-1; D gene: TRBD2; CDR3 protein: CASSTGLAGAGNEQFF; CDR3 DNA: TGTGCCAGTAGTACCGGACTAGCGGGAGCTGGCAATGAGCAGTTCTTC
clone size: few; V gene: TRBV6-5; J gene: TRBJ2-1; D gene: NA; CDR3 protein: CASSGGVRHEQFF; CDR3 DNA: TGTGCCAGCAGCGGGGGAGTGCGGCATGAGCAGTTCTTC
clone size: NA; V gene: TRBV29-1; J gene: TRBJ2-2; D gene: NA; CDR3 protein: CSVAGVSTGELFF; CDR3 DNA: TGCAGCGTTGCAGGGGTGAGCACCGGGGAGCTGTTTTTT
clone size: NA; V gene: TRBV5-1; J gene: TRBJ2-7; D gene: TRBD2; CDR3 protein: CASSLGPLAGPSYEQYF; CDR3 DNA: TGCGCCAGCAGCTTGGGACCCCTAGCGGGCCCTTCCTACGAGCAGTACTTC
clone size: NA; V gene: TRBV5-4; J gene: TRBJ1-1; D gene: NA; CDR3 protein: CASSLESGSRMNTEAFF; CDR3 DNA: TGTGCCAGCAGCTTGGAATCAGGCAGCCGCATGAACACTGAAGCTTTCTTT
clone size: NA; V gene: TRBV2; J gene: TRBJ2-1; D gene: NA; CDR3 protein: CASWGLRNSYNEQFF; CDR3 DNA: TGTGCCAGCTGGGGGCTTCGGAACTCCTACAATGAGCAGTTCTTC